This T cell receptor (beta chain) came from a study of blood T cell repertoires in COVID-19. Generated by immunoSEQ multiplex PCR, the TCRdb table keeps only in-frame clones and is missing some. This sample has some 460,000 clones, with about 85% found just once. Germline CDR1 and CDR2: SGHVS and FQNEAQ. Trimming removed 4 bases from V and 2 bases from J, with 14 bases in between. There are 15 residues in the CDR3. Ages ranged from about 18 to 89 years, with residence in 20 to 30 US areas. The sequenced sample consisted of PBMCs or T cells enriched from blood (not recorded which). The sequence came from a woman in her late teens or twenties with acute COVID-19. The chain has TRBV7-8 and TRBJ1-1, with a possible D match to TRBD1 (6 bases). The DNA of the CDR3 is TGTGCCAGCAGCTCTCGGGACATCCTTAACACTGAAGCTTTCTTT. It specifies CASSSRDILNTEAFF.